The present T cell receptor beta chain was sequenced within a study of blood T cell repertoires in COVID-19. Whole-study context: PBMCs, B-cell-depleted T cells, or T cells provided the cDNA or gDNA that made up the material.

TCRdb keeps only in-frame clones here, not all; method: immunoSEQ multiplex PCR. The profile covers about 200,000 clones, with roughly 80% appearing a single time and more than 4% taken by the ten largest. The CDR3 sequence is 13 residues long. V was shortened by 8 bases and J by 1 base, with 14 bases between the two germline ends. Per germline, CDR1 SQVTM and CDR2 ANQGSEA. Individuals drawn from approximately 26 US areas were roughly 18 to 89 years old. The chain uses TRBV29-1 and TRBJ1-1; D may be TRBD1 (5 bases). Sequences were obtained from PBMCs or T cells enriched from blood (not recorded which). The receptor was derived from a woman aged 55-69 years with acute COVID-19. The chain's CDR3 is CSYRSPRNTEAFF. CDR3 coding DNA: TGCAGCTACAGGTCTCCTAGGAACACTGAAGCTTTCTTT.